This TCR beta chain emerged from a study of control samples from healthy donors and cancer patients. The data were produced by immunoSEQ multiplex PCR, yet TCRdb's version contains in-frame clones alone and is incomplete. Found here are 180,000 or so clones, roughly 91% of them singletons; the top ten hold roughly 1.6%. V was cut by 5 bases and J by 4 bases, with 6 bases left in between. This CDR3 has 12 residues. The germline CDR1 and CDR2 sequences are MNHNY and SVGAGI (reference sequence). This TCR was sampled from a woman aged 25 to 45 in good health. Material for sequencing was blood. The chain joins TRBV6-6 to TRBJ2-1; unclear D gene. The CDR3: CASSPQYNEQFF. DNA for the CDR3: TGTGCCAGCAGTCCTCAATACAATGAGCAGTTCTTC.